Listed here is a single TCR beta chain. Its antigen remains unidentified. The PCR made use of 60 Vbeta and 13 Jbeta primers. Using immunoSEQ multiplex PCR, the repertoire was profiled, and TCRdb retains in-frame clones only, with some absent. Of 150,000 or so clones in the sample, approximately 70% were seen once. The data were taken from a study of cytomegalovirus exposure and HLA in healthy donors. Overall study results and limits: Productive status was seen about 90% or about 30% of the time for most TCR beta V segments in an earlier analysis. With further analysis later on, most CMV-associated TCR beta chains appeared HLA-restricted.

The CDR3 length is 13 residues. Germline CDR1 and CDR2: SNHLY and FYNNEI. Losses at the gene ends were 7 bases for V and 11 bases for J; bases not matched to a gene: 9. This sequence was found in a man younger than 30 in good health and CMV-seropositive. The source material was PBMCs. The gene calls are TRBV2 and TRBJ1-5, with 9 bases that match TRBD1. The chain's CDR3 is CASNYRDRDSQHF. In DNA form, the CDR3 reads TGTGCCAGCAATTACCGGGACAGGGATTCCCAGCATTTT.